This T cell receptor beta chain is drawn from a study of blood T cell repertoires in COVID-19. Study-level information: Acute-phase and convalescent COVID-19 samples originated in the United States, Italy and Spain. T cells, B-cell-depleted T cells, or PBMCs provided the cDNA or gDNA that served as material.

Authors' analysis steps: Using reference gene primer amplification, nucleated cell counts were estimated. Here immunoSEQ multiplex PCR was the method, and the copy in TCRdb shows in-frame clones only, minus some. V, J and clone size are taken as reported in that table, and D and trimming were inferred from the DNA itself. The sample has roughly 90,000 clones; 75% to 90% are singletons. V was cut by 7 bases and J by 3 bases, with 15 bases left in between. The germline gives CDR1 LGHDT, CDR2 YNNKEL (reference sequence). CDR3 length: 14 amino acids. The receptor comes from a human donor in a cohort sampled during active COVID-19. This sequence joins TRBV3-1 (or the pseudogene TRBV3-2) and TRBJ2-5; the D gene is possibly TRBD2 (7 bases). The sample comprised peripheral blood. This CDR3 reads CASNPRGGEETQYF. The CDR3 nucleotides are TGTGCCAGCAACCCCAGGGGAGGGGAAGAGACCCAGTACTTC.